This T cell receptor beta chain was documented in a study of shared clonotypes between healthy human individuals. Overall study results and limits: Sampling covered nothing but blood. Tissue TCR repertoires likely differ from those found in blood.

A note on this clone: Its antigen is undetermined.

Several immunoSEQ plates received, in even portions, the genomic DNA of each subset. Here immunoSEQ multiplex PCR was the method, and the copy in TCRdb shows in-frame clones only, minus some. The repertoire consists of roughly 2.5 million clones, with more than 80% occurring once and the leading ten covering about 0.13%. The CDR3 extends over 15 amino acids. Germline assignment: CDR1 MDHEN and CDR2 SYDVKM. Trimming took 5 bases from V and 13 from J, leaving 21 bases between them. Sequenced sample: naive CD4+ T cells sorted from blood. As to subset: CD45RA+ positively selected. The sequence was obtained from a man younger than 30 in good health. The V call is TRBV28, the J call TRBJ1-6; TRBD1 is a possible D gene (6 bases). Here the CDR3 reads CASSNNPSTGSPLHF. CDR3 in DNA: TGTGCCAGCAGTAATAACCCCTCCACAGGGAGCCCCCTCCACTTT.